The 7 T cell receptor beta chains listed next were all sequenced from one sample in a study of CXCR3-negative and CXCR3-positive naive CD8 T cells. Findings of the study overall: CXCR3-positive naive cells carried more hydrophobic TRB CDR3s than CXCR3-negative naive cells did.

No antigen is known for these receptors. Libraries were UMI-labeled 5' RACE TRB cDNA. TCRdb reworked the 5' RACE reads into one entry per CDR3 protein, no DNA. The sample totals over 5,500 distinct CDR3 sequences; its top ten clones hold 1% to 1.5%. The sample comprised naive CXCR3+ CD8+ T cells from blood. Sample subset: CD45RO-CCR7+CD27+CD95- naive CD8+ T cells expressing CXCR3 (TNR3+). The receptors originated from a human donor in good health. Some clones in this sample may be carry-over from other donors' samples.

This clonotype is called medium-sized (0.01 to 0.1%) based on its frequency. The CDR3 protein is CASSTQRELYEQYF. The chain carries TRBV12-3 or TRBV12-4 and TRBJ2-7; absent DNA, TCRdb's TRBD2 call cannot be checked. The CDR3 is made up of 14 amino acids.

This clonotype is labeled medium-sized (0.01 to 0.1%) based on frequency. The CDR3 here is CSVGRRGTDTEAFF. The V call is TRBV29-1, the J call TRBJ1-1; TCRdb proposes TRBD1, but this gene call is untestable without DNA. The germline gives CDR1 SQVTM, CDR2 ANQGSEA. The CDR3 sequence is 14 residues long.

This clonotype is medium-sized by frequency. The genes are TRBV10-3 and TRBJ2-3. The CDR3 contains 17 residues. CDR1 is ENHRY, CDR2 SYGVKD, per germline. The CDR3 here is CAISGTHNVHSTDTQYF.

This clonotype shows up as medium-sized (0.01 to 0.1%) by frequency. The genes are TRBV12-5 and TRBJ2-1; the TRBD1 assignment by TCRdb is unverifiable without DNA. The CDR3 has 16 amino acids. Germline CDR1 LGHNT, CDR2 FRNRAP. CDR3 amino acids: CARGSEPGQRSNEQFF.

This clonotype is labeled medium-sized based on frequency. The chain carries TRBV5-6 and TRBJ2-7; TCRdb's assignment of TRBD2 cannot be checked, as there is no DNA. Germline V CDR1 and CDR2: SGHDT, YYEEEE. The CDR3 is 13 amino acids. The CDR3 here is CASSPLAPSEQYF.

According to its frequency, this clonotype is medium-sized (0.01 to 0.1%). The chain links TRBV20-1 to TRBJ2-7; checking the TCRdb D call of TRBD2 is not possible without DNA. The CDR3 totals 15 residues. CDR1 is DFQATT and CDR2 is SNEGSKA in the germline V gene (reference sequence). CDR3 in amino acids: CSASPLAGGLYEQYF.

This clonotype is called medium-sized based on its frequency. The chain links TRBV29-1 to TRBJ2-1; TCRdb designates TRBD1, a call that cannot be tested without DNA. From germline, CDR1 is SQVTM and CDR2 ANQGSEA. CDR3 length: 14 residues. The chain's CDR3 is CSVLTGTPDNEQFF.